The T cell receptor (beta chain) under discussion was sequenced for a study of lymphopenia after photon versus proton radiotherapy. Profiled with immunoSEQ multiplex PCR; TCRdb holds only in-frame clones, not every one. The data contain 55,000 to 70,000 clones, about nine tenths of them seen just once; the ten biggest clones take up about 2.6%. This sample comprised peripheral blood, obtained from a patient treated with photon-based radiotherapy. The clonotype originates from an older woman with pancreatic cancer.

The CDR3 sequence: CASSKTAGDTGELFF. The CDR3 region has the DNA TGCGCCAGCAGCAAGACCGCGGGGGACACCGGGGAGCTGTTTTTT. The chain combines TRBV5-1 with TRBJ2-2; TRBD2 matches at 7 bases. Per the germline V gene, CDR1 is SGHRS and CDR2 is YFSETQ. V dropped 4 bases and J dropped 3; count of bases not matched to a gene: 6. CDR3 length: 15 residues.